This T cell receptor (beta chain) emerged from a study of T-cell memory formation after mild COVID-19. Points from the study as a whole: Mainly in CM and EM were contracting CD4+ clones; CD8+ were in EMRA. Among clones contracting day 15 to 85, CD4/CD8 was balanced, whereas later expanders leaned CD4+.

This CDR3 comprises 13 residues. Germline V gene sequence: CDR1 LGHDT, CDR2 YNNKEL (reference sequence). Unmatched junction bases numbered 5, after V lost 4 bases and J lost 6 bases. Using its own MiXCR run on the 5' RACE reads, TCRdb lists one record per CDR3 protein. The data show around 320,000 distinct CDR3 sequences, roughly 13% seen once. Only a few counts were recorded for this clonotype. Its target is not known. The sequence came from a man in his late teens or twenties who had mild COVID-19 (a few samples of this study predate the infection). Cell type and time point are not known. The specimen was PBMCs or a T cell subset sorted from them (not recorded which). The chain couples TRBV3-1 to TRBJ2-5, with 7 positions matching TRBD1. The CDR3 nucleotides read TGTGCCAGCAGCCGAGACAGGGTTCAGACCCAGTACTTC. It translates to CASSRDRVQTQYF.